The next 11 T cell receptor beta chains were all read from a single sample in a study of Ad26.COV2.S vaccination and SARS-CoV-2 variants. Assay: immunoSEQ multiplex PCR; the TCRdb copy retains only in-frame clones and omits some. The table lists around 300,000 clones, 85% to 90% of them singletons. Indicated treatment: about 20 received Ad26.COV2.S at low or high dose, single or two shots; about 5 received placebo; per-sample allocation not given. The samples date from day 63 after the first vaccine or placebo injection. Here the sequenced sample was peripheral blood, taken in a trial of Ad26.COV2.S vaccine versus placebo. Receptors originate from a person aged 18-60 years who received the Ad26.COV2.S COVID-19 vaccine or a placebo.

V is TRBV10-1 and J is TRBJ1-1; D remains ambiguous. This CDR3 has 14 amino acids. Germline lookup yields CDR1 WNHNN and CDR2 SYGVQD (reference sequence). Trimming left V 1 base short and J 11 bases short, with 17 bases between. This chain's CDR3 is CASSEFRTGGVAFF. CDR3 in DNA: TGCGCCAGCAGTGAGTTCCGAACGGGCGGGGTGGCTTTCTTT.

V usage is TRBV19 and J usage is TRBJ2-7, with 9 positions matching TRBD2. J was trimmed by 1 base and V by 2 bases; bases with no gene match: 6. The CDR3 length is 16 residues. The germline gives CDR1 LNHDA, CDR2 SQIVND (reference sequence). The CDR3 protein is CASSISAGGRSYEQYF. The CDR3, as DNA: TGTGCCAGTAGTATATCAGCGGGGGGTAGGTCCTACGAGCAGTACTTC.

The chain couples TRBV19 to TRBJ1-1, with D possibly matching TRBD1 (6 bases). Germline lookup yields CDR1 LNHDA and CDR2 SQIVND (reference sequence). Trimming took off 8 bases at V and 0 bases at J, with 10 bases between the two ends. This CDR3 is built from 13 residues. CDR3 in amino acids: CASFRGMNTEAFF. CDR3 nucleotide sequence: TGTGCCAGTTTCAGGGGAATGAACACTGAAGCTTTCTTT.

CDR3: CASSYSTLPNYEQYF. The CDR3 bases are TGTGCCAGCAGTTACTCGACCCTACCGAACTACGAGCAGTACTTC. The gene calls are TRBV6-2 or TRBV6-3 and TRBJ2-7; D gene unclear. The V end lost 0 bases, the J end lost 3 bases, and 12 bases lay between the germline ends. The CDR3 consists of 15 residues. CDR1 is MNHEY and CDR2 is SVGEGT in the germline V gene.

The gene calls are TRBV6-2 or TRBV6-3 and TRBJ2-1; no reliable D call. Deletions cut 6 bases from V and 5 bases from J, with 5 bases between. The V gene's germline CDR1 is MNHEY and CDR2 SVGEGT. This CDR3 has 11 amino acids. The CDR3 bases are TGTGCCAGCAGCCATCACAATGAGCAGTTCTTC. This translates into CASSHHNEQFF.

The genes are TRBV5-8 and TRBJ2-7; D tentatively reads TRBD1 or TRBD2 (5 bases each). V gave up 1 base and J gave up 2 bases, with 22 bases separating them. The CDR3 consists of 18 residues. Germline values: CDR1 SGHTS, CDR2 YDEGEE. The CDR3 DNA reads TGTGCCAGCAGCTTGAGGGGTGGCGTCGGGGCCAATACCTACGAGCAGTACGTC. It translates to CASSLRGGVGANTYEQYV.

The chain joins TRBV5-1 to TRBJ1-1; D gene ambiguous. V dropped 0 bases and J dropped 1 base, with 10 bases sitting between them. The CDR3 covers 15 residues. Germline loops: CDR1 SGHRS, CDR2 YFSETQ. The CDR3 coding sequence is TGCGCCAGCAGCTTGGGGGCCTCAGGGAACACTGAAGCTTTCTTT. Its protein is CASSLGASGNTEAFF.

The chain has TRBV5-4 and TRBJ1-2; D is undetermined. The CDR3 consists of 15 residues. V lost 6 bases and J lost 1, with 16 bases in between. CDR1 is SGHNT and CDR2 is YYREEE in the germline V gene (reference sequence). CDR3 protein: CASTLQTAVNYGYTF. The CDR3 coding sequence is TGTGCCAGCACTCTCCAGACGGCCGTTAACTATGGCTACACCTTC.

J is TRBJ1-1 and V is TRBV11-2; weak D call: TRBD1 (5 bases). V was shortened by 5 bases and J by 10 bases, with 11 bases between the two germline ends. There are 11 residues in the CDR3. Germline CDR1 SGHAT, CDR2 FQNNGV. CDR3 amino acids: CASSHGQGAFF. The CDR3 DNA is TGTGCCAGCAGCCATGGGCAGGGAGCTTTCTTT.

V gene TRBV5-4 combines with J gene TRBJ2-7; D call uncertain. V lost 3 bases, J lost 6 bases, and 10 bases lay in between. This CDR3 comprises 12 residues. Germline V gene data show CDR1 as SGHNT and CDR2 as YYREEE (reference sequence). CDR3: CASSSDSREQYV. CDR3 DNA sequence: TGTGCCAGCAGCTCCGACTCCCGCGAGCAGTACGTC.

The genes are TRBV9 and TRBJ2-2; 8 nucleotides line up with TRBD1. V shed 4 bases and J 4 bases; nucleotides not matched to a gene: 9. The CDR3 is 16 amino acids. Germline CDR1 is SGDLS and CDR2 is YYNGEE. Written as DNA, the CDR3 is TGTGCCAGCAGCCCGTGGACAGGGTTCGGCACCGGGGAGCTGTTTTTT. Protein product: CASSPWTGFGTGELFF. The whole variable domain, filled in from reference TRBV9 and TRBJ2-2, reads DSGVTQTPKHLITATGQRVTLRCSPRSGDLSVYWYQQSLDQGLQFLIQYYNGEERAKGNILERFSAQQFPDLHSELNLSSLELGDSALYFCASSPWTGFGTGELFFGEGSRLTVL.